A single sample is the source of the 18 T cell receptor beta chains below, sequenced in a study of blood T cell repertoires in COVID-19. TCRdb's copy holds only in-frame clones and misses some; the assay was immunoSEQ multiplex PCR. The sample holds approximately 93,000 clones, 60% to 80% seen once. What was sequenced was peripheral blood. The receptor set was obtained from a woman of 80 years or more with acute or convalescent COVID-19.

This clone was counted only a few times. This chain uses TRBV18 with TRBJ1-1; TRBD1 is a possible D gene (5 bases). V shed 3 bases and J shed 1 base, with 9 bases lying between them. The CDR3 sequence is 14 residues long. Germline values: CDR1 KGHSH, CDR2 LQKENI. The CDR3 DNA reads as TGTGCCAGCTCACCTTGGCAGGGGAACACTGAAGCTTTCTTT. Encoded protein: CASSPWQGNTEAFF.

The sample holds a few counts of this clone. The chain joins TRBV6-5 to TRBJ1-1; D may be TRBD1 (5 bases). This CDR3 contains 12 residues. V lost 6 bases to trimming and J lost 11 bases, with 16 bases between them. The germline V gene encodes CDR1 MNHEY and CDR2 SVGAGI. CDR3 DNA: TGTGCCAGCAGCCACCGTGGGGCGCCGGCTTTCTTT. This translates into CASSHRGAPAFF.

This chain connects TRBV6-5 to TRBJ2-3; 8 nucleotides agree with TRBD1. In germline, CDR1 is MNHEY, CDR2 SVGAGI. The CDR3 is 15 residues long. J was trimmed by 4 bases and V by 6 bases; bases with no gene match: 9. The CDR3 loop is CASRRFQGAPDTQYF. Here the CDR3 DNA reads TGTGCCAGCAGACGTTTCCAGGGGGCCCCAGATACGCAGTATTTT.

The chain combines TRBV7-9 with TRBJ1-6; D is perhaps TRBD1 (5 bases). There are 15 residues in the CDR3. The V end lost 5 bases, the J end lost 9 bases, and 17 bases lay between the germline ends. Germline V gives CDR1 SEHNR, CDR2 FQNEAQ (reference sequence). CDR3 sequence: CASSPRTGGGSPLHF. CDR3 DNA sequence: TGTGCCAGCAGCCCCCGGACGGGCGGGGGTTCACCCCTCCACTTT.

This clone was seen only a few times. Here the CDR3 DNA reads TGTGCCAGCAGTTCCACCAGGGGGCACAACTATGGCTACACCTTC. Translated, it gives CASSSTRGHNYGYTF. The chain recombines TRBV28 with TRBJ1-2; TRBD1 aligns across 8 bases. V was pared by 4 bases and J by 2 bases, with 6 bases of the junction left unmatched. The CDR3 sequence is 15 residues long. Germline V gene sequence: CDR1 MDHEN, CDR2 SYDVKM.

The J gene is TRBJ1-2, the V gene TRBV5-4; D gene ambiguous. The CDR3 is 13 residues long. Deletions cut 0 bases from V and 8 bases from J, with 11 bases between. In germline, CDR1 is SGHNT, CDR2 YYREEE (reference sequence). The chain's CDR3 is CASSLEPIMGYTF. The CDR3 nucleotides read TGTGCCAGCAGCTTGGAGCCCATCATGGGCTACACCTTC.

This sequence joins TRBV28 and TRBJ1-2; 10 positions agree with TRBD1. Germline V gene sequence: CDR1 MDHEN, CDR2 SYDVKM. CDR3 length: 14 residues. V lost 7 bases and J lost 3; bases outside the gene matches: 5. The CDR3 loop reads CASNDRGQDYGYTF. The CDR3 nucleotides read TGTGCCAGCAACGACAGGGGGCAGGACTATGGCTACACCTTC.

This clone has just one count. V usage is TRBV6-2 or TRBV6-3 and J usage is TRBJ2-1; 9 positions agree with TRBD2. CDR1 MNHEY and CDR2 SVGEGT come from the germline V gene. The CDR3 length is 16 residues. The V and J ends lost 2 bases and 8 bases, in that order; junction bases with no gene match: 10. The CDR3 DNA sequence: TGTGCCAGCAGTTACCGGGGACTAGCCACCTTGGATGAGCAGTTCTTC. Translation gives CASSYRGLATLDEQFF.

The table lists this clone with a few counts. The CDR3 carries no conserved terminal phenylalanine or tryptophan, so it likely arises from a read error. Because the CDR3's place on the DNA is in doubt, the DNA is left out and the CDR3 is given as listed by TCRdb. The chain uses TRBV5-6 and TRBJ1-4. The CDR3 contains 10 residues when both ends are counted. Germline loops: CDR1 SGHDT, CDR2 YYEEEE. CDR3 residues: CASSPSGTYV.

DNA for the CDR3: TGTGCCAGCAGCGCGACCTACAGGAACGAGCAGTACTTC. Its translation: CASSATYRNEQYF. This chain joins TRBV7-2 and TRBJ2-7, with D possibly matching TRBD1 (5 bases). Germline V lookup: CDR1 SGHTA, CDR2 FQGNSA. V lost 5 bases and J lost 5, with 13 bases in between. The CDR3 covers 13 residues.

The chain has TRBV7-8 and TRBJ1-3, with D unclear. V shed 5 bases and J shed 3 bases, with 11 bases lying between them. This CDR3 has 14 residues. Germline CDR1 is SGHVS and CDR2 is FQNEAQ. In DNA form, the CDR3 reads TGTGCCAGCAGCGCATCCGGGGTTGGAAACACCATATATTTT. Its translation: CASSASGVGNTIYF.

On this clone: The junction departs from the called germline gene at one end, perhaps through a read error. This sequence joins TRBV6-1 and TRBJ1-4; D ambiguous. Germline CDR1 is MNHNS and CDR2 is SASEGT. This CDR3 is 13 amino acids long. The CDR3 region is CASSEGTKEKLFF. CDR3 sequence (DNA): TGTGCCAGCAGTGAAGGGACTAAAGAAAAACTGTTTTTT.

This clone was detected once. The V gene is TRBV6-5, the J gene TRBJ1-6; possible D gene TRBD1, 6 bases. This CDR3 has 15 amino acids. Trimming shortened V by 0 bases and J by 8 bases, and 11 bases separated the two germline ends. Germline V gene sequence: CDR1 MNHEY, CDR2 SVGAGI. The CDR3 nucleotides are TGTGCCAGCAGTTACTCAGGGACAAGAGATTCACCCCTCCACTTT. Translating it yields CASSYSGTRDSPLHF.

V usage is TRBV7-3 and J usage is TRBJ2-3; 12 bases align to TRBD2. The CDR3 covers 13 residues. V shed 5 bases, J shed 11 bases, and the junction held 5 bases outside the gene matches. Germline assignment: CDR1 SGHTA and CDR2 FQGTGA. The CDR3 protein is CASSRLAGERQYF. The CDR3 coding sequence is TGTGCCAGCAGCCGACTAGCGGGGGAGAGGCAGTATTTT.

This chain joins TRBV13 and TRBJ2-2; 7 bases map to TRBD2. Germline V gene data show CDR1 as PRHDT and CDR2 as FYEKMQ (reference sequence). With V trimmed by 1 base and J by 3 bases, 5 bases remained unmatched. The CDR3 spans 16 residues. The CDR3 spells CASSLDQRGDTGELFF. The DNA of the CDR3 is TGTGCCAGCAGCTTAGACCAGCGGGGCGACACCGGGGAGCTGTTTTTT.

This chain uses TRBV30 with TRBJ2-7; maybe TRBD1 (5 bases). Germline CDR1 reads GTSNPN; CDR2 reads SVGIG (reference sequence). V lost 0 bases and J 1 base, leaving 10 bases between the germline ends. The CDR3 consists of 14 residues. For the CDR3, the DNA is TGTGCCTGGAGTGTTTTGAGACAGTCCTACGAGCAGTACTTC. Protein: CAWSVLRQSYEQYF.

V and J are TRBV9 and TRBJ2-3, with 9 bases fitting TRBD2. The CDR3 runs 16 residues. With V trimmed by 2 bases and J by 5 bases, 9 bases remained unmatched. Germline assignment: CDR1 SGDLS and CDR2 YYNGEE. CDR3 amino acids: CASSVRAGGQRDTQYF. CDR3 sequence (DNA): TGTGCCAGCAGCGTGAGGGCGGGGGGGCAAAGAGATACGCAGTATTTT.

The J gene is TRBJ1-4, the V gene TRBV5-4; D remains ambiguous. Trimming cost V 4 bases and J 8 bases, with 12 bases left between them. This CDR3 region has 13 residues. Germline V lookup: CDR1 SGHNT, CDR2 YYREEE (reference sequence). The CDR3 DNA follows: TGTGCCAGCAGCCAAGATGCGGGGGAAAAACTGTTTTTT. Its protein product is CASSQDAGEKLFF.